These 4 T cell receptor beta chains were all obtained from the same sample, sequenced in a study of T-cell memory formation after mild COVID-19 (dated by TCRdb to 2020 to 2023). Library prep was done by 5' RACE. TCRdb lists the instrument as Illumina NovaSeq 6000. Through fastp at Q25 and MiXCR, TCRdb rebuilt clones from the public reads, retaining in-frame beta chains. Every distinct CDR3 protein forms one entry, paired with its most common genes and DNA. In this sample the table shows a few hundred thousand distinct CDR3 sequences, roughly a sixth of which occur a single time. Roughly a fifth of the sample goes to the ten largest clones. Sequencing input: PBMCs or a T cell subset sorted from them (not recorded which). These receptors were taken from a man between 18 and 35 years old who had mild COVID-19 (a few samples of this study predate the infection). The sample titles of this study are shuffled in the database, so cell type and time point are left out; the donor was told from shared clones.

The rearrangement joins TRBV28 to TRBJ2-3; TRBD2 matches at 7 bases. Looked up from germline, CDR1 is MDHEN and CDR2 is SYDVKM. Germline trimming cut 8 bases from V and 3 bases from J; bases unmatched to any gene: 5. The length of the CDR3 is 13 residues. Written as DNA, the CDR3 is TGTGCCAGCGGGGGACTACTTACAGATACGCAGTATTTT. This codes for CASGGLLTDTQYF.

The chain links TRBV24-1 to TRBJ2-5; 7 bases agree with TRBD1. V was pared by 4 bases and J by 5 bases, with 9 bases of the junction left unmatched. The CDR3 runs to 15 residues. CDR1 KGHDR and CDR2 SFDVKD come from the germline V gene. In DNA form, the CDR3 reads TGTGCCACCAGTGAACACACAGGGGTCGGGGAGACCCAGTACTTC. Residues: CATSEHTGVGETQYF.

The rearrangement links TRBV4-1 to TRBJ1-2; TRBD1 is a possible D gene (6 bases). Per the germline V gene, CDR1 is MGHRA and CDR2 is YSYEKL. This CDR3 comprises 17 residues. V was pared by 0 bases and J by 4 bases, with 18 bases between. In DNA form, the CDR3 reads TGCGCCAGCAGCCAAGATCTGGGGGACATGCGACGCTATGGCTACACCTTC. It specifies CASSQDLGDMRRYGYTF.

The chain is built from TRBV12-3 or TRBV12-4 and TRBJ2-7; D remains ambiguous. V lost 5 bases to trimming and J lost 6 bases, with 11 bases between them. This CDR3 region has 12 residues. The CDR3 DNA follows: TGTGCCAGCAGTCCCCACGGAGCCGAGCAGTACTTC. Amino acid sequence: CASSPHGAEQYF.